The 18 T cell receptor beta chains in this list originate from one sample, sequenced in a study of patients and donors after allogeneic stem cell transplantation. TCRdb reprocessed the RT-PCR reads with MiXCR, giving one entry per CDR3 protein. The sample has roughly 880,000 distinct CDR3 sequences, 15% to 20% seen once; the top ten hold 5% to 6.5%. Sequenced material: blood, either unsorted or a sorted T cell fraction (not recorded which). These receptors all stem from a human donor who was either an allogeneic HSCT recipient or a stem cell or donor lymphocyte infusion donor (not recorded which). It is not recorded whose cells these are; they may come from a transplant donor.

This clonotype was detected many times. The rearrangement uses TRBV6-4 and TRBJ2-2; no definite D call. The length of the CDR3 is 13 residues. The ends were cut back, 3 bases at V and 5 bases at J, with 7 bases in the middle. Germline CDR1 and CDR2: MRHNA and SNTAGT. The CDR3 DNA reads TGTGCCAGCAGTGAGCAAGGGACCGGGGAGCTGTTTTTT. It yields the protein CASSEQGTGELFF.

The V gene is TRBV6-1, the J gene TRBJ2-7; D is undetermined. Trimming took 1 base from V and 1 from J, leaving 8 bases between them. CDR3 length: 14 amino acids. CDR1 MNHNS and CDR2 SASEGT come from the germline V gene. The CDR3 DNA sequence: TGTGCCAGCAGTGAAGTACGCGTATCCTACGAGCAGTACTTC. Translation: CASSEVRVSYEQYF.

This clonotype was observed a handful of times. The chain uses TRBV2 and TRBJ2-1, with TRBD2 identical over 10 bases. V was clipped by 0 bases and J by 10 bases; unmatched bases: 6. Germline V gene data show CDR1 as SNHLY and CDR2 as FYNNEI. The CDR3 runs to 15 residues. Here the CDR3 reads CASSEALAGDGEQFF. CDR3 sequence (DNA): TGTGCCAGCAGTGAAGCCCTAGCGGGAGATGGCGAGCAGTTCTTC. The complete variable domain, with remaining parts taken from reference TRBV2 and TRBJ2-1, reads EPEVTQTPSHQVTQMGQEVILRCVPISNHLYFYWYRQILGQKVEFLVSFYNNEISEKSEIFDDQFSVERPDGSNFTLKIRSTKLEDSAMYFCASSEALAGDGEQFFGPGTRLTVL.

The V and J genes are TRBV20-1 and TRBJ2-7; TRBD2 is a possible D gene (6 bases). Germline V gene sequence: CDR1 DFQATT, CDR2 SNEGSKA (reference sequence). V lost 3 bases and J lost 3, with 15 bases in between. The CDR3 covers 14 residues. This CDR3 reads CSASPGTGNYEQYF. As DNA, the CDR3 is TGCAGTGCTAGCCCCGGGACTGGTAACTACGAGCAGTACTTC.

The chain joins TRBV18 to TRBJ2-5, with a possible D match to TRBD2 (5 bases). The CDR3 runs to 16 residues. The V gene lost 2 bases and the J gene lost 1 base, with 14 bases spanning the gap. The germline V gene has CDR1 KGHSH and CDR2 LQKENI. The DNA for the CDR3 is TGTGCCAGCTCACCAAGTGCGACTACCGCCCAAGAGACCCAGTACTTC. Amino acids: CASSPSATTAQETQYF.

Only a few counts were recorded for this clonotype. DNA for the CDR3: TGTGCCAGCCTGGGAGGCTGGAACACTGAAGCTTTCTTT. It encodes CASLGGWNTEAFF. The rearrangement links TRBV27 to TRBJ1-1; D uncertain. The CDR3 has 13 residues. Trimming removed 8 bases from V and 1 base from J, with 11 bases in between. Germline V gives CDR1 MNHEY, CDR2 SMNVEV (reference sequence).

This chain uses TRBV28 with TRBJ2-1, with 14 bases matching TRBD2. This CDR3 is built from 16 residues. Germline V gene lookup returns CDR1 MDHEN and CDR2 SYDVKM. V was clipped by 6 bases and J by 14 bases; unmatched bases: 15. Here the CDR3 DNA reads TGTGCCAGCAGACCACCGGGACTAGCGGGAGTATCCAGGAAGTTCTTC. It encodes CASRPPGLAGVSRKFF.

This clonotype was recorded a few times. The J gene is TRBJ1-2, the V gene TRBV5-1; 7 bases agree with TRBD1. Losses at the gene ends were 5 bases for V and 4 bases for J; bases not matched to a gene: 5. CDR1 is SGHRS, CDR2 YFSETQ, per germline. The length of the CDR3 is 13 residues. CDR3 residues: CASRSGTVYGYTF. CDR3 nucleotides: TGCGCCAGCAGGAGCGGGACAGTCTATGGCTACACCTTC.

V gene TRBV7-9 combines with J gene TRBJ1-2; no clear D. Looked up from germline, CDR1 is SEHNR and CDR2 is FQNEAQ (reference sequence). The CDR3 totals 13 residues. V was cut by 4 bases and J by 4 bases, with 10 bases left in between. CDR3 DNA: TGTGCCAGCAGCTCCGACGGACGCTATGGCTACACCTTC. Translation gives CASSSDGRYGYTF.

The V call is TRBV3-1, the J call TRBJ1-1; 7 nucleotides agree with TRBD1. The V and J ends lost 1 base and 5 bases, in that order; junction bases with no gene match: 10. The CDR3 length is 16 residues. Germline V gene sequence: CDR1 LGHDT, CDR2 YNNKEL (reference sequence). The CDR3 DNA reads TGTGCCAGCAGCCAAGTTCCCGACAGGGTTACAACTGAAGCTTTCTTT. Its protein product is CASSQVPDRVTTEAFF. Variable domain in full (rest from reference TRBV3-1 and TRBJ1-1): DTAVSQTPKYLVTQMGNDKSIKCEQNLGHDTMYWYKQDSKKFLKIMFSYNNKELIINETVPNRFSPKSPDKAHLNLHINSLELGDSAVYFCASSQVPDRVTTEAFFGQGTRLTVV.

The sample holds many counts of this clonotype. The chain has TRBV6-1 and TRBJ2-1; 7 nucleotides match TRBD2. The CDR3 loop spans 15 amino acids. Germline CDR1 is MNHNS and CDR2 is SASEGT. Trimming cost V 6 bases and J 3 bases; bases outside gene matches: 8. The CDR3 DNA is TGTGCCAGCAGCCAAGGGTGGGAGGGCTACAATGAGCAGTTCTTC. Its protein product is CASSQGWEGYNEQFF.

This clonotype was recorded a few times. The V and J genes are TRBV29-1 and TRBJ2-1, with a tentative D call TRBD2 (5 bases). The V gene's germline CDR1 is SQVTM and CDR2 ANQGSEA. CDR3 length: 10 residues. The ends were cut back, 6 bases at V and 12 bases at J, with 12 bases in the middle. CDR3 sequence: CSVLREAQFF. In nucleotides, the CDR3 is TGCAGCGTACTCCGGGAAGCGCAGTTCTTC.

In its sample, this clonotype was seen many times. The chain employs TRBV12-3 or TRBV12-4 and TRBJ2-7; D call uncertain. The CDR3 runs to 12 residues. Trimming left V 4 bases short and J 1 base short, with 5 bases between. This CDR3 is CASSYHSYEQYF. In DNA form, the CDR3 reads TGTGCCAGCAGTTACCATTCCTACGAGCAGTACTTC.

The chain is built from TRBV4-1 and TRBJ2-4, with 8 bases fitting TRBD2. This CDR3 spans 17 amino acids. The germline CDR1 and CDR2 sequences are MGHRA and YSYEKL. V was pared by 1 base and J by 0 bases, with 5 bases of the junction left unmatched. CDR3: CASSQALAGVAKNIQYF. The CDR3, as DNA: TGCGCCAGCAGCCAAGCCCTAGCGGGCGTAGCCAAAAACATTCAGTACTTC.

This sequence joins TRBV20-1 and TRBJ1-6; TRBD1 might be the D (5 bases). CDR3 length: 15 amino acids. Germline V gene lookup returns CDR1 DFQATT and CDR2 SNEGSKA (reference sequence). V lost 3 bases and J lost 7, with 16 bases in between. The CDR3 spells CSASREGGVNSPLHF. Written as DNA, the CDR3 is TGCAGTGCTAGTAGAGAGGGAGGGGTAAATTCACCCCTCCACTTT.

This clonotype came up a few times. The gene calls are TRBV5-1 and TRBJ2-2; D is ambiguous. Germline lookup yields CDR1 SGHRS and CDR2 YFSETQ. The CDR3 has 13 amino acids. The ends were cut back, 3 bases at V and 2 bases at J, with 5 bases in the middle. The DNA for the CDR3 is TGCGCCAGCAGCTGGAAAAACACCGGGGAGCTGTTTTTT. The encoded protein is CASSWKNTGELFF.

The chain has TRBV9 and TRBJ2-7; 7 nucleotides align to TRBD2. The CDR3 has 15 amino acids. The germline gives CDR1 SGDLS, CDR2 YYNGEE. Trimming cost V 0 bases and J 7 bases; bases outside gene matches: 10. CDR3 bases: TGTGCCAGCAGCGTAGGATCTAGCGGTAATTTTGAGCAGTACTTC. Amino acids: CASSVGSSGNFEQYF.

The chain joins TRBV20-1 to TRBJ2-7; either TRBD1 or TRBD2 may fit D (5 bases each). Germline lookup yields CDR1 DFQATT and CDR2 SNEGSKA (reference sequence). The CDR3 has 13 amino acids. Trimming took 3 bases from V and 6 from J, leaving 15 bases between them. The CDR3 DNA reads TGCAGTGCTAGCCCGGGACCCCCGGGCGAGCAGTACTTC. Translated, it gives CSASPGPPGEQYF.